This T cell receptor beta chain originates from a study of shared clonotypes between healthy human individuals. The assay ran at deep level. Methods used by the authors: ImmunoSEQ sequences covered only the junction and lacked quality scores; filtering therefore differed. Produced via immunoSEQ multiplex PCR; TCRdb's table is partial and in-frame only. Clonal size and the V and J genes are those of that table, whereas D and trimming came from the DNA. This table holds roughly 2.5 million clones, about 92% found once. General study points: Clonotypes not shared had lower generation probabilities than those common to all four donors.

The trim removed 4 bases at V and 2 bases at J, leaving 6 bases unmatched. The CDR3 consists of 15 residues. CDR1 SGDLS and CDR2 YYNGEE come from the germline V gene. In regard to this clone: The antigen is not known.

Sequencing was done on a sample of naive CD4+ T cells sorted from blood. This sample's subset: CD45RA+ positively selected. This clonotype was sampled from a man aged 18 to 30 in good health. The chain couples TRBV9 to TRBJ2-3, with 8 bases matching TRBD1. CDR3 protein: CASSRQGPLTDTQYF. The CDR3 coding sequence is TGTGCCAGCAGCAGACAGGGGCCTCTCACAGATACGCAGTATTTT.